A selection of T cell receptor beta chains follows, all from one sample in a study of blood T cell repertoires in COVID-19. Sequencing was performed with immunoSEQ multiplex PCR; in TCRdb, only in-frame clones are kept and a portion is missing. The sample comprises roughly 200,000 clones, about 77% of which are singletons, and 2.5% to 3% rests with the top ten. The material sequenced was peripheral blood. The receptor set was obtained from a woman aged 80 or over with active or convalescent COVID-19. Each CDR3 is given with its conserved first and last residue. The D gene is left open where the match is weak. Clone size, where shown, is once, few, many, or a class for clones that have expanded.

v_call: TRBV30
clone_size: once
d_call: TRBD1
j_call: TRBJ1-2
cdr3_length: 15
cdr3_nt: TGTGCCTGGAGGACGGGACAGGGTGAGAGCTATGGCTACACCTTC
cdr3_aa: CAWRTGQGESYGYTF

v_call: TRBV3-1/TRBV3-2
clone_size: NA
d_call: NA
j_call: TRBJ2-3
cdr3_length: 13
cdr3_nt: TGTGCCAGCAGCATCCGACTAACAGATACGCAGTATTTT
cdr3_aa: CASSIRLTDTQYF

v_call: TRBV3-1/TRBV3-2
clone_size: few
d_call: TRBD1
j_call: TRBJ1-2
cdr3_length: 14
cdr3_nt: TGTGCCAGCAGCCACACGGACAGGGGGAGTGGCTACACCTTC
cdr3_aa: CASSHTDRGSGYTF

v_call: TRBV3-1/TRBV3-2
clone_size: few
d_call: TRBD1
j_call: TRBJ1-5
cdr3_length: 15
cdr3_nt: TGTGCCAGCAGCGGCGGACAGGGCCCTTATCAGCCCCAGCATTTT
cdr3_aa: CASSGGQGPYQPQHF

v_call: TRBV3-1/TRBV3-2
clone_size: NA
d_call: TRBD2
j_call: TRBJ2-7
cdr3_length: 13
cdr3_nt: TGTGCCAGCCGCCGGGGGGGTCAGTACGAGCAGTACTTC
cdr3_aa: CASRRGGQYEQYF

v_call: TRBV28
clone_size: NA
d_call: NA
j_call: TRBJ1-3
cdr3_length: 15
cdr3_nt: TGTGCCAGCAGTTTATCTCAGGTATCTGGAAACACCATATATTTT
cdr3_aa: CASSLSQVSGNTIYF

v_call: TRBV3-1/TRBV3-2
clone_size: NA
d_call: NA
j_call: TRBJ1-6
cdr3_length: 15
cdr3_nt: TGTGCCAGCAGCCCATCAGGTGTTCGCTCTTCACCCCTCCACTTT
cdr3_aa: CASSPSGVRSSPLHF

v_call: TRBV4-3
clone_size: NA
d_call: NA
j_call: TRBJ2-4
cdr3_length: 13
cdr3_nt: TGCGCCAGCAGCCAAGATACCATGAGCATTCAGTACTTC
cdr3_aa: CASSQDTMSIQYF

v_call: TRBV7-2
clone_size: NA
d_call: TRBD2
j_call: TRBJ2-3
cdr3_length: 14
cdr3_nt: TGTGCCAGCAGCTTACGGGGGGAGACAGATACGCAGTATTTT
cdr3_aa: CASSLRGETDTQYF

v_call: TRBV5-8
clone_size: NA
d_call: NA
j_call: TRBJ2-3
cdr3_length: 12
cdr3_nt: TGTGCCAGCAGCCCGCCGGGAGATACGCAGTATTTT
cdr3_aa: CASSPPGDTQYF

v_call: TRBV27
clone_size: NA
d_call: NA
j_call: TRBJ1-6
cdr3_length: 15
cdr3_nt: TGTGCCAGCAGTCCCCGCGGAGGTTATAATTCACCCCTCCACTTT
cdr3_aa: CASSPRGGYNSPLHF

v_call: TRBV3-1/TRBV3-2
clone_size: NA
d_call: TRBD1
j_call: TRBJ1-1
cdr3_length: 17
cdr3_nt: TGTGCCAGCAGCCAACGGGACAGGGGGTCGCAGAACACTGAAGCTTTCTTT
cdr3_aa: CASSQRDRGSQNTEAFF

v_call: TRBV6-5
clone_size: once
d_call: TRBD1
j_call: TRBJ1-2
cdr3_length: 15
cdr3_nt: TGTGCCAGCAGTCACCCGGACAGGGAATCGGATGGCTACACCTTC
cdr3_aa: CASSHPDRESDGYTF

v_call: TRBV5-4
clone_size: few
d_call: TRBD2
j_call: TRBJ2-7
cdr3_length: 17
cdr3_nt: TGTGCCAGCAGCTTGGCCAGCGGGAGACTAGAGGAAGGGTGGCAGTACTTC
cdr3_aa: CASSLASGRLEEGWQYF

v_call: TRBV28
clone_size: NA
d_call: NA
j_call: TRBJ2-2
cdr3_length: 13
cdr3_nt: TGTGCCAGCAGTCGGGGGAACACCGGGGAGCTGTTTTTT
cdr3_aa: CASSRGNTGELFF

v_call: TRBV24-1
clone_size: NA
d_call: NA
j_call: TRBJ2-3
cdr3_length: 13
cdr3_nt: TGTGCCACCAGTGATTCGTCAGGGGATACGCAGTATTTT
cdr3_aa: CATSDSSGDTQYF